This TCR beta chain was retrieved from a study of patients and donors after allogeneic stem cell transplantation. This clonotype has more than one count but fewer than ten. In TCRdb, the RT-PCR reads were re-called with MiXCR into one record per CDR3 protein. The sample consists of fewer than 500,000 distinct CDR3 sequences, about a sixth of them appearing once. The germline gives CDR1 MNHNS, CDR2 SASEGT. Trimming cost V 4 bases and J 4 bases; bases outside gene matches: 3. This CDR3 region has 13 residues. Sequences were obtained from blood, either unsorted or a sorted T cell fraction (not recorded which). The chain recombines TRBV6-1 with TRBJ1-2, with 7 positions matching TRBD1. The clonotype comes from a human donor who was either an allogeneic HSCT recipient or a stem cell or donor lymphocyte infusion donor (not recorded which). It is not recorded whose cells these are; they may come from a transplant donor. CDR3 bases: TGTGCCAGCAGTGCACCAGGGGGCTATGGCTACACCTTC. It is translated as CASSAPGGYGYTF.